This T cell receptor (beta chain) was obtained from a study of post-analysis software for immune sequencing data. As for the study in general: The cohort encompassed relapsing-remitting, secondary progressive and progressive-relapsing multiple sclerosis disease courses. Findings and limits, study-wide: TRBV segments more frequent in patients than in controls numbered roughly 5 and included TRBV5-6, TRBV5-1 and TRBV20-1.

The CDR3 consists of 13 residues. The germline CDR1 and CDR2 sequences are DFQATT and SNEGSKA (reference sequence). Trimming stripped 3 bases from V and 1 base from J, with 6 bases between. For this clonotype: Its target is unknown.

The TCR beta cDNA libraries carried unique molecular identifiers. Each CDR3 protein is one row after TCRdb ran MiXCR on the PCR reads. The repertoire holds 650,000 to 900,000 distinct CDR3 sequences, approximately 44% seen once, with roughly 4.5% in the top ten. This TCR was recovered from a girl under 18 with multiple sclerosis. Material for sequencing was blood. The chain has TRBV20-1 and TRBJ1-4, with TRBD1 as a possible D gene (5 bases). The CDR3 loop is CSASGGTNEKLFF. Written as DNA, the CDR3 is TGCAGTGCTAGCGGGGGAACTAATGAAAAACTGTTTTTT.